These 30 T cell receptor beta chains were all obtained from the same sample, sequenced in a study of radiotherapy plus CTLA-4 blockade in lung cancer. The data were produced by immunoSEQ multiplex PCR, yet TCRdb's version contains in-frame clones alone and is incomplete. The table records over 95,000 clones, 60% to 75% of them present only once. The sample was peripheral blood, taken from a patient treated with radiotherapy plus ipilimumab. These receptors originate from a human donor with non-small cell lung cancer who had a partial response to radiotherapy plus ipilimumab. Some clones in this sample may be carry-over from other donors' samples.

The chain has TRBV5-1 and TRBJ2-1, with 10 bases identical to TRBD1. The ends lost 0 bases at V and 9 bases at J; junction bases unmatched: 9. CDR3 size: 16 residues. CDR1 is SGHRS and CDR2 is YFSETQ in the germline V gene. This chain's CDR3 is CASSLERGTGASEQFF. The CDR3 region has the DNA TGCGCCAGCAGCTTGGAGAGGGGGACAGGGGCATCTGAGCAGTTCTTC.

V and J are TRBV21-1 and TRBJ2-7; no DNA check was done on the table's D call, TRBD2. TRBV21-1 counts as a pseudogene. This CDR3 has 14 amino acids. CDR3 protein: CASSKNGGAGEQYF. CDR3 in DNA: TGTGCCAGCAGTAAAAACGGGGGGGCGGGGGAGCAGTACTTC.

The CDR3 loop reads CASSSGTSGSGETQYF. The CDR3 DNA is TGTGCCAGCAGCTCCGGGACTAGCGGGAGTGGGGAGACCCAGTACTTC. V gene TRBV6-6 combines with J gene TRBJ2-5; 14 nucleotides line up with TRBD2. Germline-derived CDR1 and CDR2 are MNHNY and SVGAGI (reference sequence). CDR3 length: 16 residues. Trimming removed 6 bases from V and 5 bases from J; junction bases left unmatched: 8.

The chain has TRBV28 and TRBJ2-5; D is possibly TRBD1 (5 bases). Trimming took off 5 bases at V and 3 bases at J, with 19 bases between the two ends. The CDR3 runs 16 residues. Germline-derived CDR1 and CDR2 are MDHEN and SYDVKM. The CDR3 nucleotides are TGTGCCAGCAGTCCACCTCTAGGGGCTACCGAAGAGACCCAGTACTTC. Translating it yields CASSPPLGATEETQYF.

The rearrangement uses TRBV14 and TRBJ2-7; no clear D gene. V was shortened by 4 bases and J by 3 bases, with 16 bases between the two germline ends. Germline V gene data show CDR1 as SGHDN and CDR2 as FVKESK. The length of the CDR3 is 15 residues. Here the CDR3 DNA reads TGTGCCAGCAGCCCCCGCCGTCGACTCCTCTACGAGCAGTACTTC. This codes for CASSPRRRLLYEQYF.

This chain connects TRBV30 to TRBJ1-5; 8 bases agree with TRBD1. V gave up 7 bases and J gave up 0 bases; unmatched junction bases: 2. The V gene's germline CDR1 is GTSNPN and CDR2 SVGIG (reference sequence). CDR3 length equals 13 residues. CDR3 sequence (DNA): TGTGCCTACACAGGGGGTAGCAATCAGCCCCAGCATTTT. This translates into CAYTGGSNQPQHF.

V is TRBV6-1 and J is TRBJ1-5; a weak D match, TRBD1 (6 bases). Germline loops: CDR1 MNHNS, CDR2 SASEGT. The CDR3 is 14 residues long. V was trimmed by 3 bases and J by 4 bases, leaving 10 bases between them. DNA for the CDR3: TGTGCCAGCAGTGATTGGGGGACAAATCAGCCCCAGCATTTT. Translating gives CASSDWGTNQPQHF.

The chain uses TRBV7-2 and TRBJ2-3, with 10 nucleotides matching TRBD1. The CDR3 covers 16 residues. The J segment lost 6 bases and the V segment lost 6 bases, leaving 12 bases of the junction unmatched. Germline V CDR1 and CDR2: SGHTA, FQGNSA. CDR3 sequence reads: CASSYWRTGGRDTQYF. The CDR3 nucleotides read TGTGCCAGCAGTTACTGGAGGACAGGGGGTAGGGATACGCAGTATTTT. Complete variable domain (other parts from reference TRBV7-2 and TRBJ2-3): GAGVSQSPSNKVTEKGKDVELRCDPISGHTALYWYRQSLGQGLEFLIYFQGNSAPDKSGLPSDRFSAERTGGSVSTLTIQRTQQEDSAVYLCASSYWRTGGRDTQYFGPGTRLTVL.

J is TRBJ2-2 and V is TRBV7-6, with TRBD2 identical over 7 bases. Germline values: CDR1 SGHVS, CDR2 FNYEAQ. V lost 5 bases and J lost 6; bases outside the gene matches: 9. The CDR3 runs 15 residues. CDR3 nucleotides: TGTGCCAGCAGCCTCGGGACTATCGCGTCCGGGGAGCTGTTTTTT. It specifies CASSLGTIASGELFF.

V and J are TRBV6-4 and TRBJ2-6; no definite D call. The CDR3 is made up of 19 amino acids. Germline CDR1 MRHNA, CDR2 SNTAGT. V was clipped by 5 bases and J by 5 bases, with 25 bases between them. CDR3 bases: TGTGCCAGCAGTAGGTTAAGCTCCACACGACAAAGTCGGGCCAACGTCCTGACTTTC. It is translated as CASSRLSSTRQSRANVLTF.

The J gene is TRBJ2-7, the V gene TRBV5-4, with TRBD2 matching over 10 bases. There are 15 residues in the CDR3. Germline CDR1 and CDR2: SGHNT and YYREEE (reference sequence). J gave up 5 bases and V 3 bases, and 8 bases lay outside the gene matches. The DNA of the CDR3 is TGTGCCAGCAGCTCGGGACTAGCGCGTGATAACGAGCAGTACTTC. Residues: CASSSGLARDNEQYF.

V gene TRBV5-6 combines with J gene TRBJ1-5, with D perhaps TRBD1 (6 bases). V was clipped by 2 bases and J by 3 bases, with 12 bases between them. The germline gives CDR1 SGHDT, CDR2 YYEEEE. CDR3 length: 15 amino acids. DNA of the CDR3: TGTGCCAGCAGCTTATTCGGGGGGGCCAATCAGCCCCAGCATTTT. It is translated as CASSLFGGANQPQHF.

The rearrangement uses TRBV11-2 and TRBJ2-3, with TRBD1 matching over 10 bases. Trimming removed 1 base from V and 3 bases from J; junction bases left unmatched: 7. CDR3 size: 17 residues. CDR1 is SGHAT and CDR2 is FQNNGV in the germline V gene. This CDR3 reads CASSLGLTGGQTDTQYF. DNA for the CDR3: TGTGCCAGCAGCTTAGGCCTGACAGGGGGCCAGACAGATACGCAGTATTTT.

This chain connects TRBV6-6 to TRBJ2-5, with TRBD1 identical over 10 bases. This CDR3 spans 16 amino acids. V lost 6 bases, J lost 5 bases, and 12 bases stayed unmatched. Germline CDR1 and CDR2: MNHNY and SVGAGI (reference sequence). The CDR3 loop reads CASSHSGTGAGETQYF. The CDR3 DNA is TGTGCCAGCAGCCACTCCGGGACAGGGGCTGGGGAGACCCAGTACTTC.

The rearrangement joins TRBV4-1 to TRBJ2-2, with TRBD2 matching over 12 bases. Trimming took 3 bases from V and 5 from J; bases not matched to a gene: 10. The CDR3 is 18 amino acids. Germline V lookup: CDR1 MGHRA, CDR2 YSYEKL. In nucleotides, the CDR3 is TGCGCCAGCAGCCAGTTAAGGCGCCTAGCGGGAGGGACCGGGGAGCTGTTTTTT. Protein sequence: CASSQLRRLAGGTGELFF.

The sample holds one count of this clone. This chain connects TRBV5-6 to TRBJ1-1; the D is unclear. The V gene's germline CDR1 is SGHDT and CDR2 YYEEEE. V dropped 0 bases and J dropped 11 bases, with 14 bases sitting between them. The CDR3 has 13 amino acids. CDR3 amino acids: CASSLGVAAGAFF. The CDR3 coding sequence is TGTGCCAGCAGCTTGGGTGTAGCCGCGGGGGCTTTCTTT.

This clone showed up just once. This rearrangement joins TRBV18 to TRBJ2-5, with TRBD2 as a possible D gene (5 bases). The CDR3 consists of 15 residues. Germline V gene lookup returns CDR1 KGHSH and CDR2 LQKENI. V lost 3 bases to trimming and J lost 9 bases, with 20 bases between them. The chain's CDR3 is CASSPPSGEGTAQYF. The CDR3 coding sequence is TGTGCCAGCTCACCCCCTTCCGGGGAAGGAACGGCCCAGTACTTC.

Here the CDR3 reads CASSQLNLINTGELFF. In DNA form, the CDR3 reads TGTGCCAGCAGCCAATTGAACCTAATTAACACCGGGGAGCTGTTTTTT. The V and J genes are TRBV14 and TRBJ2-2, with D uncertain. The CDR3 length is 16 residues. The germline V and J ends were trimmed by 2 bases and 2 bases, with 12 bases remaining between them. Germline V gives CDR1 SGHDN, CDR2 FVKESK.

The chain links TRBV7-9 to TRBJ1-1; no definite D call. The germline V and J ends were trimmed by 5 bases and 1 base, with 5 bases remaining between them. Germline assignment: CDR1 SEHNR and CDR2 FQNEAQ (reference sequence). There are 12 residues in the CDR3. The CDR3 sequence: CASSRRNTEAFF. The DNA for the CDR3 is TGTGCCAGCAGCCGCAGGAACACTGAAGCTTTCTTT.

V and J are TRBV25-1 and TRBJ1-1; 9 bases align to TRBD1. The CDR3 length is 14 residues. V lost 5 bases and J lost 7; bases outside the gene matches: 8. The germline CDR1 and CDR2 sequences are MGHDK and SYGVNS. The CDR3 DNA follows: TGTGCCAGCAGTTTTCCGGGACAGGGTGTTGAAGCTTTCTTT. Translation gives CASSFPGQGVEAFF.

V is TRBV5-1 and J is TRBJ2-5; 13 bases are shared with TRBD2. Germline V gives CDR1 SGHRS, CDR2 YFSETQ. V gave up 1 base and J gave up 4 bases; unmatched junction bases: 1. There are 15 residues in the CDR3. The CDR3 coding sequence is TGCGCCAGCAGCTTGAGACTAGCGGGAGGAGAGACCCAGTACTTC. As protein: CASSLRLAGGETQYF.

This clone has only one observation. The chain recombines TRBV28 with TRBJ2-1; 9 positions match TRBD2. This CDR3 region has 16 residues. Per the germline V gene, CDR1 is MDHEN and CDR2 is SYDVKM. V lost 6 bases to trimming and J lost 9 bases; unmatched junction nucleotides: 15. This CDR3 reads CASRDSGTSPWGEQFF. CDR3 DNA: TGTGCCAGCAGAGATTCCGGGACTAGCCCGTGGGGTGAGCAGTTCTTC.

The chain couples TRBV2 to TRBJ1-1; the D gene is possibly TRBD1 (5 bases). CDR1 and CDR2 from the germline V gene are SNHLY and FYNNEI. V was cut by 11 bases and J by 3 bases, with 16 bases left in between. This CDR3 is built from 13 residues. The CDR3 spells CAARRVGDTEAFF. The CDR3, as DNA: TGTGCCGCCAGGAGGGTAGGGGACACTGAAGCTTTCTTT.

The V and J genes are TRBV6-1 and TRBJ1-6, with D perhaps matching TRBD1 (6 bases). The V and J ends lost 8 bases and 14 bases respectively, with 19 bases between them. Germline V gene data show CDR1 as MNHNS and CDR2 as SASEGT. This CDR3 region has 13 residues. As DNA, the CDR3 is TGTGCCAGCCGGTGGGGACAAGGTATCACCCTCCACTTT. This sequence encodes CASRWGQGITLHF.

The CDR3 sequence is CASSQDRSGLVVTGELFF. The CDR3, as DNA: TGTGCCAGCAGCCAAGATCGATCGGGACTAGTGGTCACCGGGGAGCTGTTTTTT. This chain joins TRBV4-2 and TRBJ2-2, with TRBD2 matching 8 bases. The germline CDR1 and CDR2 sequences are LGHNA and YNFKEQ. CDR3 length equals 18 residues. Losses at the gene ends were 0 bases for V and 4 bases for J; bases not matched to a gene: 10.

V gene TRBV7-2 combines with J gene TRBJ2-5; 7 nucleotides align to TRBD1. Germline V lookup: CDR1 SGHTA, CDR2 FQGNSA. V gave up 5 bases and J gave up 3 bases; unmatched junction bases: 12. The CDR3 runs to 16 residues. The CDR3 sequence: CASSQDWNRGKETQYF. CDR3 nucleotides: TGTGCCAGCAGCCAAGATTGGAACAGGGGAAAAGAGACCCAGTACTTC.

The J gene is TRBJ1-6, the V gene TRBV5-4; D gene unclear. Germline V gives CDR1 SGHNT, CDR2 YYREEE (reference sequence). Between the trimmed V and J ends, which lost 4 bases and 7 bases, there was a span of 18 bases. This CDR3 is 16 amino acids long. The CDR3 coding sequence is TGTGCCAGCAGCCAAGTGGGAGGGCCGGCCAATTCACCCCTCCACTTT. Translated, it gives CASSQVGGPANSPLHF.

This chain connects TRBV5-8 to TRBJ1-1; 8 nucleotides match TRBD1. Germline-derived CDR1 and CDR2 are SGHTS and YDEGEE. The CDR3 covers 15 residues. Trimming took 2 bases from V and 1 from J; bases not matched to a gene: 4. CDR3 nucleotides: TGTGCCAGCAGCTTCGACAGGGGAGGGAACACTGAAGCTTTCTTT. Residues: CASSFDRGGNTEAFF.

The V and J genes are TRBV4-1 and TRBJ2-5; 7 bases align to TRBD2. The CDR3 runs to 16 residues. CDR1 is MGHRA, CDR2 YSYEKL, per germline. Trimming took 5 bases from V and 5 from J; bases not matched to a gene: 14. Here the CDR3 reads CASSSQKVPAGETQYF. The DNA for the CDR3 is TGCGCCAGCAGCTCCCAAAAAGTTCCAGCGGGGGAGACCCAGTACTTC.

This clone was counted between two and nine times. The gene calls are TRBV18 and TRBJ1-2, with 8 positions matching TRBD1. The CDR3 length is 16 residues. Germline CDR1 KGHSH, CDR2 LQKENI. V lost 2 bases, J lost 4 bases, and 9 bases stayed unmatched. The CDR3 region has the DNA TGTGCCAGCTCACCAGGGGGACAGGCCTTTCCCTATGGCTACACCTTC. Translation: CASSPGGQAFPYGYTF.